These T cell receptor beta chains were read from a single sample in a study of blood T cell repertoires in COVID-19. Clones were read by immunoSEQ multiplex PCR, and TCRdb kept only the in-frame ones, dropping some. The data show about 110,000 clones, with less than 85% seen just once and around 14% held by the top ten. The sample taken for sequencing was peripheral blood. The receptors here all came from a woman aged 60-70 years with acute or convalescent COVID-19. Both conserved end residues are part of each CDR3. A D gene is named only where the DNA matches it firmly. Where a row states a size, it is once, few, many or the class of an expanded clone; other rows omit it.

v_call	j_call	clone_size	d_call	cdr3_aa	cdr3_nt
TRBV20-1	TRBJ2-5	NA	NA	CSGQIQETQYF	TGCAGTGGTCAGATCCAAGAGACCCAGTACTTC
TRBV5-1	TRBJ1-4	NA	TRBD1	CASSPRDRYATNEKLFF	TGCGCCAGCAGCCCCCGGGACAGATATGCAACTAATGAAAAACTGTTTTTT
TRBV23-1	TRBJ2-2	NA	TRBD2	CASSQWKSGTANTGELFF	TGCGCCAGCAGTCAATGGAAAAGCGGGACTGCGAACACCGGGGAGCTGTTTTTT
TRBV3-1/TRBV3-2	TRBJ2-5	NA	NA	CASSRGGETQYF	TGTGCCAGCAGCCGGGGGGGCGAGACCCAGTACTTC
TRBV25-1	TRBJ1-1	NA	TRBD1	CASSVTGGTEAFF	TGTGCCAGCAGTGTCACAGGGGGCACTGAAGCTTTCTTT
TRBV2	TRBJ1-1	few	NA	CASSREERTEAFF	TGTGCCAGTTCCAGGGAGGAGCGAACTGAAGCTTTCTTT
TRBV5-1	TRBJ1-2	few	NA	CASSLYGYTF	TGCGCCAGCAGCCTCTATGGCTACACCTTC
TRBV25-1	TRBJ1-1	NA	NA	CASSETFPWRNTEAFF	TGTGCCAGCAGTGAAACCTTCCCCTGGAGGAACACTGAAGCTTTCTTT
TRBV2	TRBJ1-5	few	TRBD1	CASNPTGMFQPQHF	TGTGCCAGCAATCCGACAGGGATGTTTCAGCCCCAGCATTTT
TRBV5-1	TRBJ2-3	NA	TRBD1	CASSTGPGQGNTDTQYF	TGCGCCAGCAGCACCGGACCCGGACAGGGGAACACAGATACGCAGTATTTT
TRBV5-5	TRBJ2-7	once	NA	CASSTFDSSYEQYF	TGTGCCAGCAGCACGTTCGACAGCTCCTACGAGCAGTACTTC
TRBV9	TRBJ1-6	NA	NA	CASSPGLSFSPLHF	TGTGCCAGCAGCCCAGGGCTAAGTTTTTCACCCCTCCACTTT
TRBV27	TRBJ1-6	NA	NA	CARGRQAGLHF	TGTGCCAGGGGAAGACAGGCGGGTCTCCACTTT
TRBV15	TRBJ1-3	NA	NA	CATSRDKTNSGNTIYF	TGTGCCACCAGCAGAGATAAAACAAACTCTGGAAACACCATATATTTT
TRBV2	TRBJ1-2	many	TRBD1	CASSETGRSGYGYTF	TGTGCCAGCAGTGAGACAGGGAGATCGGGCTATGGCTACACCTTC
TRBV3-1/TRBV3-2	TRBJ2-3	NA	NA	CASSQQATDTQYF	TGTGCCAGCAGCCAACAGGCCACAGATACGCAGTATTTT
TRBV2	TRBJ1-5	few	NA	CASEAGSNQPQHF	TGTGCCAGCGAGGCGGGGAGCAATCAGCCCCAGCATTTT
TRBV2	TRBJ1-5	NA	NA	CASHGAFSNQPQHF	TGTGCCAGCCATGGGGCCTTTAGCAATCAGCCCCAGCATTTT
TRBV27	TRBJ2-5	once	NA	CASGLGQGETQYF	TGTGCCAGCGGGTTGGGACAAGGAGAGACCCAGTACTTC
TRBV6-5	TRBJ1-2	NA	NA	CASSYGGANLGYTF	TGTGCCAGCAGTTACGGGGGGGCTAACTTAGGCTACACCTTC
TRBV25-1	TRBJ2-7	NA	NA	CASSRQGGVEQYF	TGTGCCAGCAGTCGGCAGGGGGGTGTCGAGCAGTACTTC
TRBV28	TRBJ2-1	NA	TRBD1	CASSRQGDFYNEQFF	TGTGCCAGCAGTCGACAGGGGGACTTTTACAATGAGCAGTTCTTC
TRBV5-6	TRBJ1-2	NA	TRBD1	CASSSTGQGARGYGYTF	TGTGCCAGCAGCTCGACCGGACAGGGGGCGCGGGGCTATGGCTACACCTTC
TRBV2	TRBJ2-3	NA	NA	CASSDQGTDTQYF	TGTGCCAGCAGTGATCAGGGAACAGATACGCAGTATTTT
TRBV5-1	TRBJ1-6	NA	TRBD1	CASSIPTGEHYNSPLHF	TGCGCCAGCAGCATCCCCACAGGGGAACACTATAATTCACCCCTCCACTTT
TRBV18	TRBJ2-2	NA	TRBD2	CASSPRGLAGSTGELFF	TGTGCCAGCTCACCCAGGGGACTAGCGGGAAGCACCGGGGAGCTGTTTTTT
TRBV5-1	TRBJ2-7	NA	NA	CASTPTSTFGEQYF	TGCGCCAGCACCCCGACTAGTACCTTTGGAGAGCAGTACTTC
TRBV19	TRBJ1-3	NA	NA	CASSINGRGALYF	TGTGCCAGTAGTATAAATGGACGTGGGGCCCTGTATTTT